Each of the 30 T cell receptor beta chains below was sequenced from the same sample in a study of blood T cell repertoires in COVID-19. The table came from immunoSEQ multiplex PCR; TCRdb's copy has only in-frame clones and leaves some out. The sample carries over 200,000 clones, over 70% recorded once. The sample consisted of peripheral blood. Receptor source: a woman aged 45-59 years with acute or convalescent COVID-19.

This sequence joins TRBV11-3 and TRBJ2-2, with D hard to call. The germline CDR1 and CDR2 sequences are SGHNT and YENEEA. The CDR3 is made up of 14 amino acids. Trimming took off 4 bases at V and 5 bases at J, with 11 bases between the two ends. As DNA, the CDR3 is TGTGCCAGCAGCTCCCGCGTGCCGACCGGGGAGCTGTTTTTT. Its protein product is CASSSRVPTGELFF.

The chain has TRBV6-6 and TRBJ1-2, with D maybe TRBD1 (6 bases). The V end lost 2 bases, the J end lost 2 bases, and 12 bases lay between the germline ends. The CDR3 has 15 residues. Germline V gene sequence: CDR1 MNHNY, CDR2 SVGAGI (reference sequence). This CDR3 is CASSYTSDRNYGYTF. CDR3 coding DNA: TGTGCCAGCAGTTACACGTCGGACAGAAACTATGGCTACACCTTC.

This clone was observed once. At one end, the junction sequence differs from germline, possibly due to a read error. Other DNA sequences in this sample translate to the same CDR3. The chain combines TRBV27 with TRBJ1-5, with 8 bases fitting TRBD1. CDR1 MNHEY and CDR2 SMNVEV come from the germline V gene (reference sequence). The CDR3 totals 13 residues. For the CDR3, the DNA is TGTGCCAGCAGCTCAGGGGGCAACCAGCCCCAGCATTTT. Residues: CASSSGGNQPQHF.

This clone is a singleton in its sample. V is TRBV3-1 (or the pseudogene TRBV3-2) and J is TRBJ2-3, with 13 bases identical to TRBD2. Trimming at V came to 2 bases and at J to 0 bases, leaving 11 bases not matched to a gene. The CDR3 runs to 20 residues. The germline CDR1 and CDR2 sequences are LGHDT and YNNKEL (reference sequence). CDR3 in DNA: TGTGCCAGCAGCCAACGGGGTAGGACTAGCGGGAGCGTGAGCACAGATACGCAGTATTTT. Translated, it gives CASSQRGRTSGSVSTDTQYF.

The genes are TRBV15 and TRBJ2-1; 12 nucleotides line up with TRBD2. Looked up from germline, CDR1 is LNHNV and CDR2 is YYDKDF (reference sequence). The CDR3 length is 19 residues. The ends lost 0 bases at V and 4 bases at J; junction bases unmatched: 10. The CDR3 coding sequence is TGTGCCACCAGCAGAGAGGGGCTAGCGGGAGGGTTCAAATACAATGAGCAGTTCTTC. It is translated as CATSREGLAGGFKYNEQFF.

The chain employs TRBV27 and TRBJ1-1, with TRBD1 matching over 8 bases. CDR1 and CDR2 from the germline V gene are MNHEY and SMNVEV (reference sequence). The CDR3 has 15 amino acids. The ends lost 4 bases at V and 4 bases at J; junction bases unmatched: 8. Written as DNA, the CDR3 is TGTGCCAGCAGTTCCCCGACAGGGGTGGGCACTGAAGCTTTCTTT. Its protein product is CASSSPTGVGTEAFF.

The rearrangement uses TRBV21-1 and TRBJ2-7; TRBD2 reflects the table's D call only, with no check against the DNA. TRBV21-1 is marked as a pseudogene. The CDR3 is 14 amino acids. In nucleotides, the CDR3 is TGTGCCAGCAGCATGGGGGGTAGCTCCTACGAGCAGTACTTC. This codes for CASSMGGSSYEQYF.

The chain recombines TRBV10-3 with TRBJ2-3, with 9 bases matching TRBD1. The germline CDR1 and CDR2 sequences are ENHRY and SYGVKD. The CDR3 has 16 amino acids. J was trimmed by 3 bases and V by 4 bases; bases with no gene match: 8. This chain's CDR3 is CAISVRTGDGTDTQYF. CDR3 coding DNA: TGTGCCATCAGTGTAAGGACAGGGGATGGGACAGATACGCAGTATTTT.

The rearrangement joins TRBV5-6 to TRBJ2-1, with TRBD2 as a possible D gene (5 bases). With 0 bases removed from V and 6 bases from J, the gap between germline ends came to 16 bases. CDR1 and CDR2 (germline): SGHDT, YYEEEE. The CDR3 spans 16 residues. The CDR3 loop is CASSLGAGGYGNEQFF. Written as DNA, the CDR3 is TGTGCCAGCAGCTTGGGGGCGGGTGGATACGGCAATGAGCAGTTCTTC. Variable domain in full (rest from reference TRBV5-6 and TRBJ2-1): DAGVTQSPTHLIKTRGQQVTLRCSPKSGHDTVSWYQQALGQGPQFIFQYYEEEERQRGNFPDRFSGHQFPNYSSELNVNALLLGDSALYLCASSLGAGGYGNEQFFGPGTRLTVL.

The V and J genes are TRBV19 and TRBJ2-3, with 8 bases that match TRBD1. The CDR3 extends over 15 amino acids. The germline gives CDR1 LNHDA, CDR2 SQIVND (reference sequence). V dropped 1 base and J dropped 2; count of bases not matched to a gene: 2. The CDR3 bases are TGTGCCAGTAGTATAGGGACAGGGCACACAGATACGCAGTATTTT. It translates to CASSIGTGHTDTQYF.

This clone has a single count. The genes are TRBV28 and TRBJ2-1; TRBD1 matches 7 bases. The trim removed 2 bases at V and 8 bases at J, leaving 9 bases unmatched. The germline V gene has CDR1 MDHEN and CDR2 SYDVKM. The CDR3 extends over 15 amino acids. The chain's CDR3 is CASSLRQGLRDEQFF. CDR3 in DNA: TGTGCCAGCAGTTTAAGACAGGGTTTACGAGATGAGCAGTTCTTC.

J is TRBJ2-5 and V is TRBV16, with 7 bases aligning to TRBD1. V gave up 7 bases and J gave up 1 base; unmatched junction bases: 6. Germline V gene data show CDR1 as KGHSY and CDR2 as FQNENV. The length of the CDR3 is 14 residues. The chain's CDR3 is CASTPDRPQETQYF. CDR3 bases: TGTGCCAGCACCCCGGACAGGCCCCAAGAGACCCAGTACTTC. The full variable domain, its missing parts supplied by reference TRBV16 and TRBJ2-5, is GEEVAQTPKHLVRGEGQKAKLYCAPIKGHSYVFWYQQVLKNEFKFLISFQNENVFDETGMPKERFSAKCLPNSPCSLEIQATKLEDSAVYFCASTPDRPQETQYFGPGTRLLVL.

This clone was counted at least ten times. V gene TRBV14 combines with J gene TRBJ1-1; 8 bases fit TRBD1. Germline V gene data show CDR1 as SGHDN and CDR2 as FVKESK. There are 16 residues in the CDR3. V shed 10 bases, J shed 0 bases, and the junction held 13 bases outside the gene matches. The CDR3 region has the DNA TGTGCCACAACCAACCGGGACAGGAACATGAACACTGAAGCTTTCTTT. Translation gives CATTNRDRNMNTEAFF.

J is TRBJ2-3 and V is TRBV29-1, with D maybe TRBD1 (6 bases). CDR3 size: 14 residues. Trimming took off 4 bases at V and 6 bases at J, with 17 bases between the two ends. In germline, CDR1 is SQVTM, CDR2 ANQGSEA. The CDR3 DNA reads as TGCAGCGTTGCCCCGGGACACCCGGCGGATACGCAGTATTTT. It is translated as CSVAPGHPADTQYF.

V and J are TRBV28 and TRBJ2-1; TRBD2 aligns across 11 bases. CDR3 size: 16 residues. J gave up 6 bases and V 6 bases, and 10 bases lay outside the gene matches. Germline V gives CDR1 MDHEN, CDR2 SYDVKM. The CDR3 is CASRKGGTSGSNEQFF. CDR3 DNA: TGTGCCAGCAGAAAAGGGGGGACTAGCGGTAGCAATGAGCAGTTCTTC.

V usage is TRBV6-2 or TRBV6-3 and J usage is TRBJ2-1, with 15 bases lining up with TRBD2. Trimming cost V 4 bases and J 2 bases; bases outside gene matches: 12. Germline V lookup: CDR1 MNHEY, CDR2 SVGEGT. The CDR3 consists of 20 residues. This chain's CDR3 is CASSSAPGLAGGPAYNEQFF. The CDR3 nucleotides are TGTGCCAGCAGTTCGGCACCGGGACTAGCGGGAGGACCGGCCTACAATGAGCAGTTCTTC.

This chain's CDR3 is CASSLAPSGRTYEQYF. CDR3 in DNA: TGCGCCAGCAGCTTGGCCCCCAGCGGGAGGACGTACGAGCAGTACTTC. V and J are TRBV5-1 and TRBJ2-7, with 9 positions matching TRBD2. This CDR3 comprises 16 residues. The germline gives CDR1 SGHRS, CDR2 YFSETQ. V lost 0 bases, J lost 4 bases, and 8 bases stayed unmatched.

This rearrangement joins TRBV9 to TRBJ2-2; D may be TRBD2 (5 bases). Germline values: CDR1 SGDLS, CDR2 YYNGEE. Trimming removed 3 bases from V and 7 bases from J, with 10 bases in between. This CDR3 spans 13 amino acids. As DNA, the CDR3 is TGTGCCAGCAGCGCTAGCAGCATCGGGGAGCTGTTTTTT. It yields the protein CASSASSIGELFF.

The CDR3: CASSLEGARDYGYTF. The CDR3 DNA reads as TGTGCCAGCAGCTTGGAGGGGGCGCGGGACTATGGCTACACCTTC. The J gene is TRBJ1-2, the V gene TRBV5-4; TRBD1 aligns across 7 bases. The CDR3 has 15 residues. The germline V gene has CDR1 SGHNT and CDR2 YYREEE (reference sequence). V dropped 0 bases and J dropped 3; count of bases not matched to a gene: 5.

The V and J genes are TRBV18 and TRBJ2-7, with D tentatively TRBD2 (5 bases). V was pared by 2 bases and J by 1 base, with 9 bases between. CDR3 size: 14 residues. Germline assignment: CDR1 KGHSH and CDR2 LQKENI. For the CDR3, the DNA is TGTGCCAGCTCACCAGATTGGACTTCCTACGAGCAGTACTTC. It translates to CASSPDWTSYEQYF.

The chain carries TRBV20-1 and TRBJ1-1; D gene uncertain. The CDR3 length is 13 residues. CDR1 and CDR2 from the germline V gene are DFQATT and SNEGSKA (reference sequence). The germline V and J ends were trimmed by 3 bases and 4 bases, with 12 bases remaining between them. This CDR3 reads CSASRGEGTEAFF. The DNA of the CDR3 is TGCAGTGCTAGTAGAGGTGAGGGCACTGAAGCTTTCTTT.

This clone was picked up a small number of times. CDR3 nucleotide sequence: TGTGCCAGCAGCGAGAGGGGAGTGGCATTTAAGGGGGCGGGGAATGAGCAGTTCTTC. This translates into CASSERGVAFKGAGNEQFF. This chain connects TRBV28 to TRBJ2-1, with TRBD1 as a possible D gene (7 bases). V was pared by 6 bases and J by 7 bases, with 31 bases between. The CDR3 length is 19 residues. CDR1 is MDHEN and CDR2 is SYDVKM in the germline V gene.

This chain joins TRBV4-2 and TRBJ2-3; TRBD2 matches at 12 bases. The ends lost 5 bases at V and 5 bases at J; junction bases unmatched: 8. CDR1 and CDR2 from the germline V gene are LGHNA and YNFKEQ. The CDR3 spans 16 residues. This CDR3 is CASSASGRAYGDTQYF. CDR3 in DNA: TGTGCCAGCAGCGCTAGCGGGAGGGCCTACGGAGATACGCAGTATTTT.

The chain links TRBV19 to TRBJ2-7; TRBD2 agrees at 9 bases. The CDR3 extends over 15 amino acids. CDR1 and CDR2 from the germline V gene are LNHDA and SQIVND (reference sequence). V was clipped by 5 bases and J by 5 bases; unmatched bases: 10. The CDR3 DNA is TGTGCCAGTAGTCCAGGGCGAGCGGGAGGCCACGAGCAGTACTTC. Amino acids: CASSPGRAGGHEQYF.

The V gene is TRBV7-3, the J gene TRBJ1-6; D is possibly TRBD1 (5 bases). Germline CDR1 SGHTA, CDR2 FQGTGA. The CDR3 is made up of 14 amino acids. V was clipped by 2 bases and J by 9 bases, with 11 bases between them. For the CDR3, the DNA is TGTGCCAGCAGCTTATCAGGGTCAGGTTCACCCCTCCACTTT. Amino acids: CASSLSGSGSPLHF.

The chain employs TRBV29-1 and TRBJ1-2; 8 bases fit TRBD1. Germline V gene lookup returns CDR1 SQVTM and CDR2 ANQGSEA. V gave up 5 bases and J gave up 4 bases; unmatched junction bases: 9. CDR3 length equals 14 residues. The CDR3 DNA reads TGCAGCGTTCCGTGGGGGACAGGTTCCTATGGCTACACCTTC. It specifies CSVPWGTGSYGYTF.

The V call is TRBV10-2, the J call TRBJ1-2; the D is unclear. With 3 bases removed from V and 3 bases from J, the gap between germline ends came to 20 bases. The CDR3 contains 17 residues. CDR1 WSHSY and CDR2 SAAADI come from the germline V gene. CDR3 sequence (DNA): TGCGCCAGCAGTGACCGTCGGGCGAGGGCGCGGGACTATGGCTACACCTTC. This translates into CASSDRRARARDYGYTF.

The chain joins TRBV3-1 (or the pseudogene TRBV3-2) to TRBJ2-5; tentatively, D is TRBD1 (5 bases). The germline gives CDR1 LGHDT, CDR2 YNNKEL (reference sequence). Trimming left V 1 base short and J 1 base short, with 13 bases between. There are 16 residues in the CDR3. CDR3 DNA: TGTGCCAGCAGCCAAGGCCGCAGGGAAAGCCAAGAGACCCAGTACTTC. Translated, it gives CASSQGRRESQETQYF.

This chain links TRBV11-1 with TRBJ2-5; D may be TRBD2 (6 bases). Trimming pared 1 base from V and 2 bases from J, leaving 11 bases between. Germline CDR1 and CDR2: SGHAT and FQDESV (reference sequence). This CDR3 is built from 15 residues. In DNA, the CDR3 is TGTGCCAGCAGCTTAGGGAGGGTGAATCAAGAGACCCAGTACTTC. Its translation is CASSLGRVNQETQYF.

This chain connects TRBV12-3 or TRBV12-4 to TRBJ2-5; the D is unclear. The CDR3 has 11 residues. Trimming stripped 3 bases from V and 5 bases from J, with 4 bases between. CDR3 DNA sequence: TGTGCCAGCAGTTTCGTTGAGACCCAGTACTTC. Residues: CASSFVETQYF.